This T cell receptor beta chain is from a study of beta chain features in type 1 diabetes. The J segment lost 4 bases and the V segment lost 5 bases, leaving 6 bases of the junction unmatched. From germline, CDR1 is SGHVS and CDR2 FNYEAQ. CDR3 size: 14 residues. Expressed TCRB transcripts were sequenced after all isolated RNA was converted to cDNA. Here immunoSEQ multiplex PCR was the method, and the copy in TCRdb shows in-frame clones only, minus some. The sample yields 150,000 to 200,000 clones, just over 9% seen once. The sequenced sample consisted of central memory CD4+ T cells from blood. J is TRBJ2-3 and V is TRBV7-6, with 7 bases matching TRBD1. This clonotype originated in a woman aged 18-29 years in good health. DNA for the CDR3: TGTGCCAGCAGCCCCCAGACAGGGCCAGATACGCAGTATTTT. Amino acids: CASSPQTGPDTQYF. Full variable domain (remainder filled in from reference TRBV7-6 and TRBJ2-3): GAGVSQSPRYKVTKRGQDVALRCDPISGHVSLYWYRQALGQGPEFLTYFNYEAQQDKSGLPNDRFSAERPEGSISTLTIQRTEQRDSAMYRCASSPQTGPDTQYFGPGTRLTVL.